A selection of T cell receptor beta chains follows, all from one sample in a study of human T cells and chemical hapten exposure. TCRdb reprocessed the RACE reads with MiXCR, giving one entry per CDR3 protein. Among about 300,000 distinct CDR3 sequences, 5.5% were seen once, and the ten largest hold around 8%. This material consisted of whole blood, taken in connection with sensitization to the hapten diphenylcyclopropenone (DPC). These receptors were taken from a woman between 18 and 29 years old with alopecia areata. Some clones in this sample may be carry-over from other donors' samples. Both conserved end residues are part of each CDR3. D genes are given only for firm matches. Clone size is stated in some rows and not others, as once, few, many or a class when expanded.

J,size,D,V,DNA,CDR3
TRBJ2-7,few,TRBD2,TRBV6-2/TRBV6-3,TGTGCCAGCAGGCCGGGACTAGCGGGGGAGAAGCAGTACTTC,CASRPGLAGEKQYF
TRBJ1-1,few,-,TRBV20-1,TGCAGTGCTAGAGATGAACAGGCGGGATTGGGAAACACTGAAGCTTTCTTT,CSARDEQAGLGNTEAFF
TRBJ2-3,-,-,TRBV7-9,TGTGCCAGCAGCCGTCTGGAAGCAGATACGCAGTATTTT,CASSRLEADTQYF
TRBJ2-1,-,-,TRBV6-5,TGTGCCAGCAGTTACTCGACCGGGGACTCCTACAATGAGCAGTTCTTC,CASSYSTGDSYNEQFF
TRBJ1-6,-,-,TRBV6-5,TGTGCCAGCAGTTACTCGCGAGGATGGGACTCACCCCTCCACTTT,CASSYSRGWDSPLHF
TRBJ1-5,-,-,TRBV10-3,TGTGCCATCAGACAGTCTGGTGTCGATCAGCCCCAGCATTTT,CAIRQSGVDQPQHF
TRBJ2-7,few,-,TRBV5-6,TGTGCCAGCAGCCCGGGGGCGTTCGGCAGAAGTTACGAGCAGTACTTC,CASSPGAFGRSYEQYF
TRBJ2-3,few,-,TRBV10-3,TGTGCCATCAGTGGTAGGGTGGAAGTCATGGGTACGCAGTATTTT,CAISGRVEVMGTQYF
TRBJ2-4,few,-,TRBV6-5,TGTGCCAGCAGTTACTCCATTACAGTAGCCAAAAACATTCAGTACTTC,CASSYSITVAKNIQYF
TRBJ1-5,many,TRBD1,TRBV9,TGTGCCAGCAGCGTAGGGACAGGGCAAAATCAGCCCCAGCATTTT,CASSVGTGQNQPQHF
TRBJ2-1,-,TRBD1,TRBV12-3/TRBV12-4,TGTGCCATTCGACAGGGCTACAATGAGCAGTTCTTC,CAIRQGYNEQFF
TRBJ1-1,-,TRBD1,TRBV5-1,TGCGCCAGCAGCACTACAGGGGGCGTAATCACTGAAGCTTTCTTT,CASSTTGGVITEAFF